A selection of T cell receptor beta chains follows, all from one sample in a study of T cell responses to AZD1222 COVID-19 vaccine. Generated by immunoSEQ multiplex PCR, the TCRdb table keeps only in-frame clones and is missing some. Of some 90,000 clones detected, roughly 90% appear once; the ten largest clones hold under 2.5%. Sequences were derived from peripheral blood, sampled on day 0 of AZD1222 vaccination. Receptors were obtained from an adult in good health. Each CDR3 is given with its conserved first and last residue. D genes are given only for firm matches. Size tells how often a clone was seen (once, few, many) or the class of an expanded clone, and some rows leave it out.

len | j_gene | d_gene | abundance | v_gene | CDR3nt | CDR3aa
13 | TRBJ2-7 | NA | NA | TRBV11-2 | TGTGCCAGCAGCTTAGCGGCGGTCAACGAGCAGTACTTC | CASSLAAVNEQYF
11 | TRBJ1-2 | NA | NA | TRBV2 | TGTGCCCCGAACAGGGTGGATGGCTACACCTTC | CAPNRVDGYTF
15 | TRBJ2-1 | TRBD2 | NA | TRBV3-1/TRBV3-2 | TGTGCCAGCAGCCCGATCGGGGCGGGAGCTGATGAGCAGTTCTTC | CASSPIGAGADEQFF
18 | TRBJ1-5 | NA | once | TRBV21-1 | TGTGCCAGCAGCAAGGACAGGGGGCGCACCCGGAGCAATCAGCCCCAGCATTTT | CASSKDRGRTRSNQPQHF
10 | TRBJ1-1 | NA | few | TRBV20-1 | TGCAGTGCCCGGACAGAATCGGCTTTCTTT | CSARTESAFF
14 | TRBJ2-1 | NA | NA | TRBV3-1/TRBV3-2 | TGTGCCAGCGGCATCGGGACTCCAGCGAATGAGCAGTTCTTC | CASGIGTPANEQFF
14 | TRBJ1-2 | NA | once | TRBV7-9 | TGTGCCAGCAGCTTGCCGACACGAAACTATGGCTACACCTTC | CASSLPTRNYGYTF
15 | TRBJ1-1 | TRBD1 | NA | TRBV5-8 | TGTGCCAGCAGCTTGTTCCAGGGGGCTGACACTGAAGCTTTCTTT | CASSLFQGADTEAFF
19 | TRBJ2-1 | TRBD2 | NA | TRBV3-1/TRBV3-2 | TGTGCCAGCAGCCAAGTTAAAGGTGGACTAGCGGGAGAAGGTGGAGAGCAGTTCTTC | CASSQVKGGLAGEGGEQFF
17 | TRBJ1-6 | NA | once | TRBV7-9 | TGTGCCAGCAGCTGGGACATTGGAAGCTCCTATAATTCACCCCTCCACTTT | CASSWDIGSSYNSPLHF
16 | TRBJ1-2 | TRBD1 | NA | TRBV5-4 | TGTGCCAGCAGCTTGGGGACAGGGGGCGCTAACTATGGCTACACCTTC | CASSLGTGGANYGYTF
14 | TRBJ2-2 | NA | NA | TRBV5-6 | TGTGCCAGCAGCCGTCGGGGAGCTAGCGGGGAGCTGTTTTTT | CASSRRGASGELFF
15 | TRBJ1-1 | NA | NA | TRBV21-1 | TGTGCCAGCAGCAAAGAGACAGGGGGAGAAACTGAAGCTTTCTTT | CASSKETGGETEAFF
15 | TRBJ2-7 | NA | NA | TRBV3-1/TRBV3-2 | TGTGCCAGCAGCCAAGGTCGCAGTAACACCTACGAGCAGTACTTC | CASSQGRSNTYEQYF
13 | TRBJ1-4 | TRBD1 | few | TRBV2 | TGTGCCAGCAGTGAAGGACAGGGGGGAAAACTGTTTTTT | CASSEGQGGKLFF
17 | TRBJ2-1 | TRBD2 | NA | TRBV6-4 | TGTGCCAGCAGCCGGGGAGCGGGAGGCCCCTCCTACAATGAGCAGTTCTTC | CASSRGAGGPSYNEQFF
15 | TRBJ2-7 | TRBD1 | NA | TRBV15 | TGTGCCACCAGCCTGACCCGGACAGGGACCTACGAGCAGTACTTC | CATSLTRTGTYEQYF
13 | TRBJ2-1 | NA | NA | TRBV27 | TGTGCCAGCAGTTTAAAACGACCGGATGAGCAGTTCTTC | CASSLKRPDEQFF
14 | TRBJ2-7 | NA | NA | TRBV6-5 | TGTGCCAGCAGTTACTCCCCCACTCTTGGCGAGCAGTACTTC | CASSYSPTLGEQYF
13 | TRBJ1-1 | NA | once | TRBV7-3 | TGTGCCAGCAGCCGGACCAAAGACACTGAAGCTTTCTTT | CASSRTKDTEAFF
14 | TRBJ2-3 | NA | NA | TRBV24-1 | TGTGCCACCAGTGCAGCAGGGACGGTAGATACGCAGTATTTT | CATSAAGTVDTQYF
14 | TRBJ1-1 | NA | few | TRBV18 | TGTGCCAGCTCACCTTTAGGGTCTGGCACTGAAGCTTTCTTT | CASSPLGSGTEAFF
13 | TRBJ1-1 | TRBD1 | many | TRBV27 | TGTGCCAGCAAGGGAGGGGGCGCCGCTGAAGCTTTCTTT | CASKGGGAAEAFF
14 | TRBJ1-2 | TRBD1 | NA | TRBV5-1 | TGCGCCAGCAGCTGGGGGACAGGGGGTGATGGCTACACCTTC | CASSWGTGGDGYTF
15 | TRBJ1-3 | NA | NA | TRBV9 | TGTGCCAGCAGCGTGGGGGGATTTACTGGAAACACCATATATTTT | CASSVGGFTGNTIYF
14 | TRBJ2-5 | NA | NA | TRBV19 | TGTGCCAGTAGGAGTGATCTAGAAGGAGAGACCCAGTACTTC | CASRSDLEGETQYF
13 | TRBJ2-7 | TRBD2 | once | TRBV5-1 | TGCGCCAGCAGCTTGGTAGCGGGGAACGAGCAGTACTTC | CASSLVAGNEQYF
14 | TRBJ2-7 | NA | once | TRBV12-5 | TGTGCTGGGGTATCAAGCCCAATCCCCTACGAGCAGTACTTC | CAGVSSPIPYEQYF
16 | TRBJ1-6 | NA | NA | TRBV27 | TGTGCCAGCAGTCCCCGACAAAGGGTGGATAATTCACCCCTCCACTTT | CASSPRQRVDNSPLHF
14 | TRBJ1-5 | NA | once | TRBV7-8 | TGTGCCAGCAGCACCCGAGACACATATCAGCCCCAGCATTTT | CASSTRDTYQPQHF
17 | TRBJ1-6 | TRBD1 | NA | TRBV6-2/TRBV6-3 | TGTGCCAGCAGTTACAGAGCAGGGGGCCGGAATAATTCACCCCTCCACTTT | CASSYRAGGRNNSPLHF
14 | TRBJ1-2 | NA | NA | TRBV5-8 | TGTGCCAGCAGCTTGGGGGGACTGAACTATGGCTACACCTTC | CASSLGGLNYGYTF
14 | TRBJ2-7 | TRBD2 | NA | TRBV5-3 | TGTGCCAGAAGCTTGGGGCTAGCGGGGGGAGAGCAGTACTTC | CARSLGLAGGEQYF
16 | TRBJ2-2 | NA | NA | TRBV30 | TGTGCCTGGAGTGGGTCCTGGACCCGGATCGCCGGGGAGCTGTTTTTT | CAWSGSWTRIAGELFF
11 | TRBJ1-1 | NA | NA | TRBV12-3/TRBV12-4 | TGTGCCAGCAGACGCGAGGGTGAAGCTTTCTTT | CASRREGEAFF
13 | TRBJ2-1 | TRBD2 | NA | TRBV7-3 | TGTGCCAGCAGCTCAAACGGGGGGAACGAGCAGTTCTTC | CASSSNGGNEQFF
14 | TRBJ2-1 | NA | NA | TRBV4-3 | TGCGCCAGCAGCCAAAGGGCAGGGTACAATGAGCAGTTCTTC | CASSQRAGYNEQFF
15 | TRBJ1-5 | TRBD1 | NA | TRBV12-5 | TGTGCTAGTGGTCTTGGACAGGGTGTAGGTCAGCCCCAGCATTTT | CASGLGQGVGQPQHF
13 | TRBJ1-4 | NA | NA | TRBV6-1 | TGTGCCAGCAGTGATAGGGGATTGAAAAAACTGTTTTTT | CASSDRGLKKLFF
14 | TRBJ2-7 | TRBD1 | NA | TRBV6-5 | TGTGCCAGCACTTCCCCCGACAGGGGGCTGGAGCAGTACTTC | CASTSPDRGLEQYF
16 | TRBJ1-2 | NA | NA | TRBV27 | TGTGCCAGCAGTTTAATGGGGGGGGTCCGTAACTATGGCTACACCTTC | CASSLMGGVRNYGYTF
17 | TRBJ1-4 | NA | once | TRBV7-8 | TGTGCCAGCAGCTTAGAGTGGTCGAGGGGGATGATTGAAAAACTGTTTTTT | CASSLEWSRGMIEKLFF
16 | TRBJ1-3 | NA | NA | TRBV7-2 | TGTGCCAGCAGCTTAGATGCTGCAGGGAGCGGAAACACCATATATTTT | CASSLDAAGSGNTIYF
15 | TRBJ2-1 | TRBD1 | few | TRBV18 | TGTGCCAGCTCACCCCCGGGACAGGGGGTCGATGAGCAGTTCTTC | CASSPPGQGVDEQFF
13 | TRBJ2-7 | NA | NA | TRBV2 | TGTGCCAGCAGTGAGCGGACACCTTACGAGCAGTACTTC | CASSERTPYEQYF
15 | TRBJ2-3 | TRBD2 | NA | TRBV9 | TGTGCCAGCAGCGTAGAATCTAGCGGGAGAATTAGGAGGGATTTT | CASSVESSGRIRRDF